This TCR beta chain appears in the sequencing data of a study of blood T cells in healthy people across ages. Study-level findings and limits: Roughly linear age-related decline in beta diversity appeared, significant by age around 40.

Germline-derived CDR1 and CDR2 are SGHRS and YFSETQ. The CDR3 runs to 16 residues. Then a second PCR, running roughly 7 to 11 cycles, was carried out with a sample-barcoded 5' primer and a J-beta primer mix. TCRdb redid the calling of the 5' RACE reads with MiXCR, one entry per CDR3 protein. Of 750,000 or so distinct CDR3 sequences listed, 20% to 25% are singletons. This clonotype was picked up a small number of times. What it recognizes is unknown. The data were also submitted as part of a second study, on T cells of mothers and their children. According to that study: Using the M1S primer, the second PCR added sample barcodes along with 2-4 random nucleotides.

Material: blood. This chain connects TRBV5-1 to TRBJ2-5; 12 bases align to TRBD2. Near its end, the DNA agrees better with TRBJ2-7, so the J call may be wrong. The clonotype was recovered from a boy aged 5-17 years in good health. CDR3 sequence (DNA): TGCGCCAGCAGTATGGGACTAGCGGGCGTCTCCTACGAGCAGTACTTC. It yields the protein CASSMGLAGVSYEQYF.